The clone carrying this TCR beta chain was counted ten times or more. Its antigen is currently unknown. TCRdb re-called the multiplex PCR reads with MiXCR, one entry per CDR3 protein. The sample consists of about 80,000 distinct CDR3 sequences, roughly 19% of them appearing once. These data come from a study of breast tumors, draining lymph nodes, adjacent tissues. The CDR3 is made up of 14 amino acids. CDR1 and CDR2 from the germline V gene are LNHDA and SQIVND (reference sequence). V gave up 4 bases and J gave up 0 bases, with 9 bases separating them. The lymph nodes were axillary draining lymph nodes from breast cancer patients. General study results and limits: Luminal-like breast cancer showed significantly greater tumor-nontumor repertoire similarity than basal-like breast cancer did. Compared with lymph nodes, tumors were less diverse; compared with nontumor tissue, more.

This rearrangement joins TRBV19 to TRBJ1-2; no clear D. The receptor's source is a female donor with breast cancer. Some clones in this sample may be carry-over from other donors' samples. Sequenced material: axillary lymph node tissue. The CDR3: CASSTGPANYGYTF. The CDR3 coding sequence is TGTGCCAGTAGTACAGGACCAGCTAACTATGGCTACACCTTC. The complete variable domain, with remaining parts taken from reference TRBV19 and TRBJ1-2, reads DGGITQSPKYLFRKEGQNVTLSCEQNLNHDAMYWYRQDPGQGLRLIYYSQIVNDFQKGDIAEGYSVSREKKESFPLTVTSAQKNPTAFYLCASSTGPANYGYTFGSGTRLTVV.